This T cell receptor (beta chain) emerged from a study of cytomegalovirus exposure and HLA in healthy donors. Study observations and caveats: An analysis that came later showed most CMV-associated TCR beta chains appearing HLA-restricted.

Germline CDR1 LNHDA, CDR2 SQIVND (reference sequence). The V and J ends lost 3 bases and 2 bases, in that order; junction bases with no gene match: 3. This CDR3 has 15 amino acids. Amplification used 60 Vbeta primers and 13 Jbeta primers. Some clones are missing from TCRdb's copy, which holds only in-frame ones; the method was immunoSEQ multiplex PCR. The sample shows around 150,000 clones, approximately 83% of them seen only once. As for this clone: Its antigen remains unidentified.

The V gene is TRBV19, the J gene TRBJ1-3, with TRBD1 matching over 8 bases. This clonotype originated in a male donor in good health and CMV-seronegative. The sequenced sample was PBMCs. CDR3 sequence: CASSIQGAAGNTIYF. The CDR3 DNA sequence: TGTGCCAGTAGTATCCAGGGGGCGGCTGGAAACACCATATATTTT.